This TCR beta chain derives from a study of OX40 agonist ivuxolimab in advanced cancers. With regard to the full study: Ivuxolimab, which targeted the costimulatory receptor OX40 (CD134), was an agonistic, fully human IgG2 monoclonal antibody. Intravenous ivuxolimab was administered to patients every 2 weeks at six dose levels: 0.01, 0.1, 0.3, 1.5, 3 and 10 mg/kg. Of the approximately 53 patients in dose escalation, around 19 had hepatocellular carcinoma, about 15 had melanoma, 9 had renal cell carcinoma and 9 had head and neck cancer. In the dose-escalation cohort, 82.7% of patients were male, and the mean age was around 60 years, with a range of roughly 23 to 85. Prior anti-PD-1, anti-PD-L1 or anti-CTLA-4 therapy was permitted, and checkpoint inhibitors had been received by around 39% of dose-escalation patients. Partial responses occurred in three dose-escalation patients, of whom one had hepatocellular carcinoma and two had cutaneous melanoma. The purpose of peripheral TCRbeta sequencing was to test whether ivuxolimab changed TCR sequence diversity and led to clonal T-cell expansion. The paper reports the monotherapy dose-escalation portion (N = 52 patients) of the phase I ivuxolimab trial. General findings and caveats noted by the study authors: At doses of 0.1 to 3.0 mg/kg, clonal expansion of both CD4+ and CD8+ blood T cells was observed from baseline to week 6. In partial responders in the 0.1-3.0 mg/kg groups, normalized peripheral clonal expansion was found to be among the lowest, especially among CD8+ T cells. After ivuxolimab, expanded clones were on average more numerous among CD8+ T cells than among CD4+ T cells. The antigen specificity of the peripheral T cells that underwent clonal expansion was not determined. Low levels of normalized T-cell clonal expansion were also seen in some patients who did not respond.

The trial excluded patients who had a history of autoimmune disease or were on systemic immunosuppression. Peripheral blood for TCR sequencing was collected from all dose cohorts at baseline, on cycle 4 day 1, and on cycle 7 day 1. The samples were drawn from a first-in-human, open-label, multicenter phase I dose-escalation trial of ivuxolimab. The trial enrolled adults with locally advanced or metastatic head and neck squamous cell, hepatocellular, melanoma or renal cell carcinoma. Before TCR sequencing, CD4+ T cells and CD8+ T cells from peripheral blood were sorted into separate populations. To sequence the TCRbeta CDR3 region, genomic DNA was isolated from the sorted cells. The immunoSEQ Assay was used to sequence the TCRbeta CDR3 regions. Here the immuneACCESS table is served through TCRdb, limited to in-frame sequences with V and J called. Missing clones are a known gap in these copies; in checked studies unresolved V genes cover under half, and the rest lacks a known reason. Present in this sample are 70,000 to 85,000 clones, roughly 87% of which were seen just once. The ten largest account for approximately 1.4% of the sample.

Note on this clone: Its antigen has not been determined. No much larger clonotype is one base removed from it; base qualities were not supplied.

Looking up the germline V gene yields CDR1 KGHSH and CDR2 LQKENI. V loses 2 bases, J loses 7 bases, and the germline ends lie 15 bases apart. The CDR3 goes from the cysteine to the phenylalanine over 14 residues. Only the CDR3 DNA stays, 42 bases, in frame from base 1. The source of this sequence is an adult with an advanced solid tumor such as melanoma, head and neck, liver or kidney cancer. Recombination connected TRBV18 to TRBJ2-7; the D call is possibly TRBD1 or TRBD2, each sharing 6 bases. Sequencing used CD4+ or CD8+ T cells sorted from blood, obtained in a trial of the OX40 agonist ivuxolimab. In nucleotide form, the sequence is TGTGCCAGCTCACCATCATTGGGGGGCAGGGAGCAGTACTTC. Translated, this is CASSPSLGGREQYF.